The 13 T cell receptor beta chains given below trace back to one sample, sequenced in a study of cytomegalovirus exposure and HLA in healthy donors. Primers for the PCR totalled 60 Vbeta and 13 Jbeta. Generated by immunoSEQ multiplex PCR, the TCRdb table keeps only in-frame clones and is missing some. The table has some 220,000 clones, around four fifths seen once. The sample comprised PBMCs. The source of these receptors is a woman between 40 and 50 years old in good health and CMV-seronegative.

The chain is built from TRBV11-3 and TRBJ2-1, with D perhaps TRBD2 (5 bases). The germline V gene has CDR1 SGHNT and CDR2 YENEEA. This CDR3 contains 18 residues. Trimming stripped 5 bases from V and 2 bases from J, with 22 bases between. CDR3 region: CASSLYGRERITYNEQFF. CDR3 nucleotide sequence: TGTGCCAGCAGCCTCTATGGACGTGAGCGGATTACCTACAATGAGCAGTTCTTC.

Note on this clone: Other DNA sequences within the sample encode an identical CDR3. The J gene is TRBJ2-7, the V gene TRBV12-5; weak D call: TRBD2 (6 bases). V was trimmed by 3 bases and J by 1 base, leaving 7 bases between them. CDR1 LGHNT and CDR2 FRNRAP come from the germline V gene. The CDR3 extends over 13 amino acids. The DNA of the CDR3 is TGTGCTAGTGGTTTCCGGGGGTCCTACGAGCAGTACTTC. Protein sequence: CASGFRGSYEQYF.

The chain joins TRBV9 to TRBJ2-7; TRBD1 might be the D (6 bases). Per the germline V gene, CDR1 is SGDLS and CDR2 is YYNGEE. The ends were cut back, 1 base at V and 6 bases at J, with 14 bases in the middle. The CDR3 extends over 14 amino acids. For the CDR3, the DNA is TGTGCCAGCAGCGTATCCCCAAGGGGGAGCGAGCAGTACTTC. It is translated as CASSVSPRGSEQYF.

The V call is TRBV7-3, the J call TRBJ2-1, with 10 bases lining up with TRBD2. V lost 5 bases to trimming and J lost 6 bases; unmatched junction nucleotides: 10. The CDR3 spans 16 residues. Germline assignment: CDR1 SGHTA and CDR2 FQGTGA. The chain's CDR3 is CASSLPGLASLNEQFF. DNA for the CDR3: TGTGCCAGCAGCCTGCCGGGACTAGCGTCCCTCAATGAGCAGTTCTTC.

This chain links TRBV28 with TRBJ2-7, with D maybe TRBD1 (5 bases). Per the germline V gene, CDR1 is MDHEN and CDR2 is SYDVKM. The CDR3 covers 13 residues. The V end lost 6 bases, the J end lost 2 bases, and 11 bases lay between the germline ends. This chain's CDR3 is CASRERGAYEQYF. The DNA of the CDR3 is TGTGCCAGCAGGGAAAGGGGCGCCTACGAGCAGTACTTC.

This clone was seen only a few times. The chain has TRBV5-1 and TRBJ1-3; no clear D. Germline lookup yields CDR1 SGHRS and CDR2 YFSETQ. This CDR3 contains 17 residues. V was trimmed by 1 base and J by 0 bases, leaving 14 bases between them. In nucleotides, the CDR3 is TGCGCCAGCAGCTTGAATTTTTGGAGCTCCTCTGGAAACACCATATATTTT. Encoded protein: CASSLNFWSSSGNTIYF.

J is TRBJ2-7 and V is TRBV7-3; TRBD2 is a possible D gene (5 bases). Trimming shortened V by 0 bases and J by 5 bases, and 11 bases separated the two germline ends. The CDR3 is made up of 14 amino acids. CDR1 is SGHTA, CDR2 FQGTGA, per germline. CDR3 DNA: TGTGCCAGCAGCTTAACGTCGGGGTTCCACGAGCAGTACTTC. Residues: CASSLTSGFHEQYF.

V gene TRBV11-2 combines with J gene TRBJ2-7, with unresolved D. The germline CDR1 and CDR2 sequences are SGHAT and FQNNGV. V was clipped by 1 base and J by 6 bases, with 13 bases between them. This CDR3 has 14 amino acids. The CDR3 loop reads CASSLASRSGEQYF. The CDR3 nucleotides read TGTGCCAGCAGCTTAGCGAGCAGATCGGGCGAGCAGTACTTC.

The rearrangement joins TRBV18 to TRBJ1-6; possibly TRBD1 for D (6 bases). V was shortened by 3 bases and J by 3 bases, with 9 bases between the two germline ends. CDR1 KGHSH and CDR2 LQKENI come from the germline V gene. The CDR3 loop spans 15 amino acids. CDR3 amino acids: CASSPGAGYNSPLHF. DNA of the CDR3: TGTGCCAGCTCACCGGGGGCCGGCTATAATTCACCCCTCCACTTT. Full variable domain (outside the CDR3, taken from reference TRBV18 and TRBJ1-6): NAGVMQNPRHLVRRRGQEARLRCSPMKGHSHVYWYRQLPEEGLKFMVYLQKENIIDESGMPKERFSAEFPKEGPSILRIQQVVRGDSAAYFCASSPGAGYNSPLHFGNGTRLTVT.

The chain has TRBV30 and TRBJ2-5; 9 bases align to TRBD1. Germline loops: CDR1 GTSNPN, CDR2 SVGIG (reference sequence). V shed 0 bases, J shed 4 bases, and the junction held 6 bases outside the gene matches. The CDR3 totals 15 residues. CDR3: CAWSVLTGGGETQYF. CDR3 nucleotides: TGTGCCTGGAGTGTACTTACAGGGGGCGGAGAGACCCAGTACTTC.

The chain recombines TRBV29-1 with TRBJ2-2, with 7 bases matching TRBD1. V shed 0 bases and J 2 bases; nucleotides not matched to a gene: 6. In germline, CDR1 is SQVTM, CDR2 ANQGSEA. The CDR3 is made up of 16 amino acids. DNA for the CDR3: TGCAGCGTTGAAGATCTTCGACAGGGAAACACCGGGGAGCTGTTTTTT. This translates into CSVEDLRQGNTGELFF.

The genes are TRBV25-1 and TRBJ1-2; 8 bases align to TRBD1. Trimming at V came to 6 bases and at J to 4 bases, leaving 4 bases not matched to a gene. The V gene's germline CDR1 is MGHDK and CDR2 SYGVNS. The CDR3 extends over 13 amino acids. The chain's CDR3 is CASSRDRGYGYTF. DNA for the CDR3: TGTGCCAGCAGCCGCGACAGGGGCTATGGCTACACCTTC.

The V and J genes are TRBV15 and TRBJ2-5; 13 nucleotides align to TRBD2. CDR1 and CDR2 (germline): LNHNV, YYDKDF (reference sequence). With 4 bases clipped from V and 2 bases from J, the junction kept 1 base outside the gene matches. This CDR3 has 15 residues. As DNA, the CDR3 is TGTGCCACCAGCAAGGGACTAGCGGGGCAAGAGACCCAGTACTTC. Translating gives CATSKGLAGQETQYF.